Listed below are T cell receptor beta chains from one sample, sequenced in a study of technical replicates of blood from several donors. This table comes from immunoSEQ multiplex PCR, and its TCRdb copy is limited to in-frame clones, with some not included. This sample has 65,000 to 85,000 clones, with around 90% found just once. The sequenced sample consisted of T cells isolated from PBMCs. Every receptor here comes from a human donor in good health. Each CDR3 is given with its conserved first and last residue. The order of the fields is D gene, V gene, clone size, J gene, CDR3 protein, CDR3 DNA. The D gene is left open where the match is weak. A clone size is listed for some rows: how often the clone was seen (once, few, many), or a class if it is expanded.

.,TRBV7-3,once,TRBJ2-1,CASSPQERVYNEQFF,TGTGCCAGCAGCCCCCAAGAGCGGGTTTACAATGAGCAGTTCTTC
.,TRBV2,.,TRBJ2-7,CASSPRDRASSYEQYF,TGTGCCAGCAGTCCTCGGGATAGGGCGAGCTCCTACGAGCAGTACTTC
TRBD1,TRBV25-1,.,TRBJ1-1,CASLTGTGSEAFF,TGTGCCAGCCTAACCGGGACAGGGTCTGAAGCTTTCTTT
.,TRBV28,.,TRBJ2-7,CASSDAGTSYEQYF,TGTGCCAGCAGTGACGCAGGAACCTCCTACGAGCAGTACTTC
TRBD1,TRBV5-5,.,TRBJ1-2,CASSLGGQFYGYTF,TGTGCCAGCAGCTTGGGGGGACAGTTCTATGGCTACACCTTC
TRBD1,TRBV5-4,once,TRBJ2-1,CASSADRGENNEQFF,TGTGCCAGCAGCGCGGACAGGGGTGAGAACAATGAGCAGTTCTTC
TRBD1,TRBV5-1,.,TRBJ2-1,CASSLGQGYNEQFF,TGCGCCAGCAGCCTCGGACAGGGTTACAATGAGCAGTTCTTC
TRBD2,TRBV10-3,.,TRBJ2-1,CAISESPTSGPHNEQFF,TGTGCCATCAGTGAGTCTCCTACTAGCGGACCGCACAATGAGCAGTTCTTC
TRBD1,TRBV19,.,TRBJ2-7,CASKEGQGAYEQYF,TGTGCCAGTAAGGAAGGACAGGGGGCCTACGAGCAGTACTTC
.,TRBV19,.,TRBJ1-5,CASSSTIDRRIQPQHF,TGTGCCAGTAGTAGTACTATAGACAGACGAATTCAGCCCCAGCATTTT
TRBD2,TRBV28,.,TRBJ2-7,CASTIIGGVEEQYF,TGTGCCAGCACTATTATTGGGGGGGTGGAGGAGCAGTACTTC
TRBD1,TRBV9,few,TRBJ1-1,CASGTGNTEAFF,TGTGCCAGCGGGACAGGGAACACTGAAGCTTTCTTT
.,TRBV13,.,TRBJ1-2,CASSLTGGYTF,TGTGCCAGCAGCTTAACAGGAGGCTACACCTTC
TRBD2,TRBV7-9,.,TRBJ2-7,CASSLSVAGADEQYF,TGTGCCAGCAGCCTATCGGTAGCGGGAGCTGACGAGCAGTACTTC
.,TRBV7-8,.,TRBJ2-7,CASSLIAATSYEQYF,TGTGCCAGCAGCTTAATAGCCGCTACCTCCTACGAGCAGTACTTC
.,TRBV5-6,.,TRBJ2-7,CASSLASSYEQYF,TGTGCCAGCAGCTTGGCCAGCTCCTACGAGCAGTACTTC
TRBD2,TRBV6-5,.,TRBJ2-5,CASSYAGTSGGETQYF,TGTGCCAGCAGTTACGCAGGGACTAGCGGAGGCGAGACCCAGTACTTC
.,TRBV18,.,TRBJ1-1,CASSLLQGKGTEAFF,TGTGCCAGCTCACTTTTACAGGGAAAAGGCACTGAAGCTTTCTTT
TRBD2,TRBV9,.,TRBJ2-7,CASSVEVLAGSEQYF,TGTGCCAGCAGCGTAGAGGTGTTAGCGGGATCCGAGCAGTACTTC
.,TRBV4-3,few,TRBJ1-2,CASQPGRVSNYGYTF,TGCGCCAGCCAGCCGGGGAGGGTATCGAACTATGGCTACACCTTC
.,TRBV27,.,TRBJ2-3,CASSPGSTDTQYF,TGTGCCAGCAGCCCGGGTAGCACAGATACGCAGTATTTT
.,TRBV11-2,.,TRBJ2-2,CASSPITNTGELFF,TGTGCCAGCAGCCCGATTACAAACACCGGGGAGCTGTTTTTT
TRBD1,TRBV15,once,TRBJ2-7,CATSRGTGTYEQYF,TGTGCCACCAGCAGAGGGACAGGGACCTACGAGCAGTACTTC
.,TRBV2,.,TRBJ1-2,CASRGGSHYGYTF,TGTGCCAGCAGGGGGGGATCCCACTATGGCTACACCTTC